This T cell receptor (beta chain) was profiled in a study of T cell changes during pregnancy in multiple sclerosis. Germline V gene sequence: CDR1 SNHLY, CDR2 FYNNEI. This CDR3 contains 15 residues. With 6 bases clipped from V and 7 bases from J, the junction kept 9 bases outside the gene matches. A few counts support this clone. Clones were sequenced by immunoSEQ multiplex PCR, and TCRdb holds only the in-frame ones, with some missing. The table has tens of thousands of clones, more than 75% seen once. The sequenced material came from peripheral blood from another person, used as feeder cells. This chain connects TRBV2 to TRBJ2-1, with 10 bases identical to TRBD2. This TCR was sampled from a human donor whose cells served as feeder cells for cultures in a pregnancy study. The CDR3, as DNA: TGTGCCAGCAGGCGTCTAGCGGGAGTGGGAAATGAGCAGTTCTTC. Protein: CASRRLAGVGNEQFF.